What follows are 23 T cell receptor beta chains derived from one specimen sequenced in a study of T cell repertoires in cytomegalovirus infection. The antigens of these receptors remain unknown. TCRdb fed the reads into MiXCR, producing one record per CDR3 protein. The sample includes roughly 800,000 distinct CDR3 sequences, almost 30% seen only once; the top ten take roughly 14%. The input for sequencing was cultured CD8+ T cells from PBMCs, taken from culture after CMV antigen stimulation. These receptors all come from a human donor in good health (CMV status not recorded). Some clones in this sample may be carry-over from other donors' samples.

This clonotype was picked up a small number of times. This rearrangement joins TRBV7-6 to TRBJ2-1; 9 bases fit TRBD1. The CDR3 length is 14 residues. The germline V gene has CDR1 SGHVS and CDR2 FNYEAQ. V shed 5 bases, J shed 7 bases, and the junction held 6 bases outside the gene matches. The CDR3 sequence: CASSPGDRANEQFF. CDR3 sequence (DNA): TGTGCCAGCAGCCCAGGGGACAGGGCGAATGAGCAGTTCTTC.

This clonotype has more than one count but fewer than ten. The chain is built from TRBV7-3 and TRBJ2-2, with D possibly called TRBD1 or TRBD2 (5 bases each). CDR1 and CDR2 (germline): SGHTA, FQGTGA. This CDR3 spans 16 amino acids. V was pared by 0 bases and J by 1 base, with 9 bases between. Here the CDR3 DNA reads TGTGCCAGCAGCTTAACGTGGGGGAGGAACACCGGGGAGCTGTTTTTT. This codes for CASSLTWGRNTGELFF. The whole variable domain, remainder taken from reference TRBV7-3 and TRBJ2-2, is GAGVSQTPSNKVTEKGKYVELRCDPISGHTALYWYRQSLGQGPEFLIYFQGTGAADDSGLPNDRFFAVRPEGSVSTLKIQRTERGDSAVYLCASSLTWGRNTGELFFGEGSRLTVL.

This clonotype occurred a few times. In DNA, the CDR3 is TGTGCCAGCAGGCAGTCTGCGGAGCATCAGCCCCAGCATTTT. Residues: CASRQSAEHQPQHF. This sequence joins TRBV6-6 and TRBJ1-5; D gene uncertain. CDR1 is MNHNY, CDR2 SVGAGI, per germline (reference sequence). This CDR3 has 14 residues. V was shortened by 6 bases and J by 5 bases, with 14 bases between the two germline ends.

This clonotype was picked up a small number of times. The genes are TRBV6-1 and TRBJ1-2; TRBD1 matches 8 bases. Germline V gene lookup returns CDR1 MNHNS and CDR2 SASEGT. CDR3 size: 15 residues. V gave up 6 bases and J gave up 6 bases; unmatched junction bases: 12. Written as DNA, the CDR3 is TGTGCCAGCAGGGCCTCGGACAGGGAAGTGGATGGCTACACCTTC. Translation: CASRASDREVDGYTF.

The gene calls are TRBV6-1 and TRBJ2-5; maybe TRBD2 (7 bases). V was clipped by 4 bases and J by 2 bases, with 20 bases between them. The germline V gene encodes CDR1 MNHNS and CDR2 SASEGT. CDR3 length: 17 residues. This chain's CDR3 is CASSVGYLGGGQETQYF. The CDR3 DNA reads TGTGCCAGCAGTGTGGGTTACCTAGGGGGAGGGCAAGAGACCCAGTACTTC.

The table lists this clonotype with a few counts. This sequence joins TRBV7-2 and TRBJ2-3; 12 nucleotides match TRBD2. Germline trimming cut 2 bases from V and 4 bases from J; bases unmatched to any gene: 7. The CDR3 is made up of 17 amino acids. Germline V gives CDR1 SGHTA, CDR2 FQGNSA. The CDR3 DNA follows: TGTGCCAGCAGCTTAAGGCTAGCGGGGGGGCGGTCAGATACGCAGTATTTT. Translated, it gives CASSLRLAGGRSDTQYF. Variable domain in full (rest from reference TRBV7-2 and TRBJ2-3): GAGVSQSPSNKVTEKGKDVELRCDPISGHTALYWYRQSLGQGLEFLIYFQGNSAPDKSGLPSDRFSAERTGGSVSTLTIQRTQQEDSAVYLCASSLRLAGGRSDTQYFGPGTRLTVL.

This clonotype occurred a few times. The V gene is TRBV27, the J gene TRBJ1-6, with 10 bases matching TRBD1. The junction had 3 bases not matched to a gene; V was cut back by 3 bases and J by 7 bases. CDR1 and CDR2 (germline): MNHEY, SMNVEV (reference sequence). The CDR3 loop spans 15 amino acids. In nucleotides, the CDR3 is TGTGCCAGCAGTTTGGGGACAGGGGAAAATTCACCCCTCCACTTT. This codes for CASSLGTGENSPLHF.

The chain employs TRBV2 and TRBJ2-1; 9 bases agree with TRBD2. V gave up 4 bases and J gave up 0 bases; unmatched junction bases: 10. The CDR3 extends over 18 amino acids. Per the germline V gene, CDR1 is SNHLY and CDR2 is FYNNEI. CDR3 bases: TGTGCCAGCAGTGCAGATAGCGGGGGCTTTAGCTCCTACAATGAGCAGTTCTTC. This sequence encodes CASSADSGGFSSYNEQFF.

This clonotype was seen many times. The J gene is TRBJ1-5, the V gene TRBV7-2; 7 nucleotides agree with TRBD1. The CDR3 is made up of 16 amino acids. Looked up from germline, CDR1 is SGHTA and CDR2 is FQGNSA. The junction had 3 bases not matched to a gene; V was cut back by 1 base and J by 0 bases. CDR3 loop: CASSLGDSYSNQPQHF. The CDR3 bases are TGTGCCAGCAGCTTAGGGGACAGCTATAGCAATCAGCCCCAGCATTTT.

This clonotype was detected many times. The rearrangement uses TRBV12-3 or TRBV12-4 and TRBJ2-1; TRBD2 matches 15 bases. The CDR3 has 16 amino acids. With V trimmed by 2 bases and J by 7 bases, 3 bases remained unmatched. The CDR3 region is CASSLRTSGGENEQFF. DNA of the CDR3: TGTGCCAGCAGTTTACGGACTAGCGGGGGGGAGAATGAGCAGTTCTTC.

This clonotype appeared a few times. The chain recombines TRBV6-6 with TRBJ2-2; possibly TRBD2 for D (6 bases). V gave up 6 bases and J gave up 3 bases, with 17 bases separating them. Germline CDR1 is MNHNY and CDR2 is SVGAGI (reference sequence). This CDR3 contains 16 residues. The CDR3 loop reads CASSSRWRGDTGELFF. The CDR3 nucleotides read TGTGCCAGCAGCTCCCGGTGGAGGGGTGACACCGGGGAGCTGTTTTTT.

The V call is TRBV12-3 or TRBV12-4, the J call TRBJ1-2, with D perhaps TRBD1 (5 bases). The CDR3 totals 12 residues. The ends were cut back, 3 bases at V and 8 bases at J, with 10 bases in the middle. CDR3: CASSLAGTGYTF. CDR3 DNA: TGTGCCAGCAGTTTGGCAGGGACGGGCTACACCTTC.

This chain links TRBV5-1 with TRBJ2-1; D remains ambiguous. Trimming took 4 bases from V and 9 from J, leaving 11 bases between them. Germline V gene lookup returns CDR1 SGHRS and CDR2 YFSETQ. CDR3 length: 12 amino acids. This CDR3 reads CASSPRWGEQFF. For the CDR3, the DNA is TGCGCCAGCAGCCCAAGGTGGGGTGAGCAGTTCTTC.

This clonotype appeared once. The chain couples TRBV19 to TRBJ2-7, with 9 bases aligning to TRBD1. CDR3 length: 14 amino acids. CDR1 LNHDA and CDR2 SQIVND come from the germline V gene (reference sequence). V trimming: 5 bases; J trimming: 7 bases; junction bases outside the gene matches: 9. This CDR3 is CASSEGQGEWEQYF. DNA of the CDR3: TGTGCCAGTAGTGAGGGACAGGGTGAATGGGAGCAGTACTTC.

The chain recombines TRBV28 with TRBJ2-3, with D maybe TRBD1 (6 bases). Germline values: CDR1 MDHEN, CDR2 SYDVKM. V dropped 6 bases and J dropped 2 bases, with 12 bases sitting between them. The CDR3 extends over 14 amino acids. Here the CDR3 DNA reads TGTGCCAGCAGGAGGGGGTCCTCCACAGATACGCAGTATTTT. This translates into CASRRGSSTDTQYF.

The chain carries TRBV20-1 and TRBJ1-5, with D tentatively TRBD1 (6 bases). CDR1 and CDR2 (germline): DFQATT, SNEGSKA (reference sequence). The CDR3 length is 15 residues. V was pared by 2 bases and J by 3 bases, with 14 bases between. CDR3 region: CSARLAGEANQPQHF. The CDR3 coding sequence is TGCAGTGCTAGATTGGCAGGGGAGGCCAATCAGCCCCAGCATTTT.

This clonotype was recorded at least ten times. The chain combines TRBV7-2 with TRBJ2-5, with no clear D. The V gene lost 0 bases and the J gene lost 1 base, with 18 bases spanning the gap. CDR3 size: 18 residues. The V gene's germline CDR1 is SGHTA and CDR2 FQGNSA. The CDR3 sequence: CASSLAFAGAKSQETQYF. CDR3 DNA sequence: TGTGCCAGCAGCTTAGCGTTTGCAGGAGCGAAGAGCCAAGAGACCCAGTACTTC.

CDR3 bases: TGTGCCAGTAGTATAGATCAGGTTAGCTCCTACAATGAGCAGTTCTTC. Translated, it gives CASSIDQVSSYNEQFF. The chain links TRBV19 to TRBJ2-1; D gene uncertain. Trimming pared 0 bases from V and 0 bases from J, leaving 9 bases between. Germline V gives CDR1 LNHDA, CDR2 SQIVND (reference sequence). The CDR3 is 16 amino acids. Full variable domain (rest looked up from reference TRBV19 and TRBJ2-1): DGGITQSPKYLFRKEGQNVTLSCEQNLNHDAMYWYRQDPGQGLRLIYYSQIVNDFQKGDIAEGYSVSREKKESFPLTVTSAQKNPTAFYLCASSIDQVSSYNEQFFGPGTRLTVL.

This clonotype was recorded a few times. The chain uses TRBV12-3 or TRBV12-4 and TRBJ2-3; 8 bases are shared with TRBD2. V lost 6 bases, J lost 2 bases, and 4 bases stayed unmatched. The CDR3 consists of 14 residues. CDR3 region: CASRSGGLTDTQYF. CDR3 coding DNA: TGTGCCAGCAGGAGCGGGGGCCTCACAGATACGCAGTATTTT.

This clonotype was detected only a few times. The chain has TRBV4-1 and TRBJ2-7; tentative D call: TRBD1 (5 bases). Germline lookup yields CDR1 MGHRA and CDR2 YSYEKL. The CDR3 runs to 17 residues. V was cut by 1 base and J by 3 bases, with 19 bases left in between. The CDR3 loop is CASSQVDGAELVYEQYF. CDR3 DNA: TGCGCCAGCAGCCAAGTGGATGGGGCGGAATTGGTCTACGAGCAGTACTTC.

A few counts support this clonotype. This chain joins TRBV20-1 and TRBJ2-3, with no clear D. From germline, CDR1 is DFQATT and CDR2 SNEGSKA (reference sequence). Trimming removed 0 bases from V and 1 base from J, with 14 bases in between. The length of the CDR3 is 16 residues. CDR3 nucleotide sequence: TGCAGTGCTAGAGATTTTCTAGAAGCCCGCACAGATACGCAGTATTTT. Encoded protein: CSARDFLEARTDTQYF.

This chain links TRBV5-4 with TRBJ1-1; perhaps TRBD1 as D (6 bases). V shed 4 bases and J shed 8 bases, with 15 bases lying between them. CDR1 is SGHNT and CDR2 is YYREEE in the germline V gene (reference sequence). The CDR3 loop spans 13 amino acids. CDR3 protein: CASSPGGPGEAFF. CDR3 DNA sequence: TGTGCCAGCAGCCCCGGGGGCCCAGGGGAAGCTTTCTTT.

This clonotype was seen more than once but under ten times. Germline is not matched at one junction end, which may reflect a read error. The chain has TRBV6-6 and TRBJ2-5; weak D call: TRBD1 (5 bases). The CDR3 covers 12 residues. CDR1 and CDR2 from the germline V gene are MNHNY and SVGAGI (reference sequence). The CDR3 loop reads CASSYSTEAQYF. The CDR3 nucleotides read TGTGCCAGCAGTTACTCGACAGAGGCCCAGTACTTC.